What follows are 28 T cell receptor beta chains derived from one specimen sequenced in a study of identifying expanded T cells in peripheral blood. This table comes from immunoSEQ multiplex PCR, and its TCRdb copy is limited to in-frame clones, with some not included. The table lists approximately 100,000 clones, approximately 90% of them singletons, with around 17% in the top ten. The material sequenced was blood. The receptors were gathered from a person aged 18 to 75 in good health.

This chain joins TRBV19 and TRBJ2-5; 7 nucleotides match TRBD1. Losses at the gene ends were 6 bases for V and 5 bases for J; bases not matched to a gene: 12. Germline values: CDR1 LNHDA, CDR2 SQIVND (reference sequence). This CDR3 region has 15 residues. CDR3: CASRLTGYLVETQYF. The CDR3 DNA is TGTGCCAGTAGGCTGACAGGGTACTTAGTGGAGACCCAGTACTTC.

The chain recombines TRBV7-2 with TRBJ2-7; D gene unclear. The CDR3 runs to 13 residues. Germline V gene data show CDR1 as SGHTA and CDR2 as FQGNSA. V dropped 2 bases and J dropped 1 base, with 6 bases sitting between them. Here the CDR3 DNA reads TGTGCCAGCAGCTTATCCCATTCCTACGAGCAGTACTTC. Its translation: CASSLSHSYEQYF.

The chain carries TRBV2 and TRBJ2-5; TRBD2 agrees at 12 bases. This CDR3 spans 15 amino acids. Trimming took 8 bases from V and 1 from J; bases not matched to a gene: 5. Germline-derived CDR1 and CDR2 are SNHLY and FYNNEI. In nucleotides, the CDR3 is TGTGCCAGCCCGACTAGCGGGGGAATCCAAGAGACCCAGTACTTC. Residues: CASPTSGGIQETQYF.

This clone occurred a few times. This chain connects TRBV6-5 to TRBJ1-2; weak D call: TRBD1 (6 bases). The germline V and J ends were trimmed by 6 bases and 8 bases, with 22 bases remaining between them. Germline assignment: CDR1 MNHEY and CDR2 SVGAGI. This CDR3 is 15 amino acids long. The CDR3 DNA follows: TGTGCCAGCAGCCCACAGGGAGGAGCGCCCAAGGGCTACACCTTC. Its translation: CASSPQGGAPKGYTF.

The chain recombines TRBV7-2 with TRBJ1-2; weak D call: TRBD1 (5 bases). The CDR3 runs to 13 residues. Looked up from germline, CDR1 is SGHTA and CDR2 is FQGNSA. The ends were cut back, 1 base at V and 5 bases at J, with 8 bases in the middle. The CDR3 bases are TGTGCCAGCAGCTTAGTGGGGCTTTATGGCTACACCTTC. It specifies CASSLVGLYGYTF.

The V call is TRBV7-9, the J call TRBJ2-5; a weak D match, TRBD1 (5 bases). The CDR3 consists of 15 residues. The V gene's germline CDR1 is SEHNR and CDR2 FQNEAQ (reference sequence). V lost 6 bases, J lost 4 bases, and 18 bases lay in between. This CDR3 is CASRAGVMGPETQYF. The CDR3 region has the DNA TGTGCCAGCAGGGCTGGTGTGATGGGGCCAGAGACCCAGTACTTC.

V gene TRBV13 combines with J gene TRBJ2-7; D not certain. Trimming stripped 4 bases from V and 3 bases from J, with 10 bases between. The CDR3 has 13 amino acids. From germline, CDR1 is PRHDT and CDR2 FYEKMQ (reference sequence). CDR3 residues: CASSSVSVYEQYF. The CDR3 DNA is TGTGCCAGCAGCTCAGTTTCCGTCTACGAGCAGTACTTC.

This clone was seen only once. The rearrangement uses TRBV28 and TRBJ1-1, with D unresolved. Germline V CDR1 and CDR2: MDHEN, SYDVKM. The length of the CDR3 is 14 residues. The V end was cut by 5 bases, the J end by 4 bases, with 14 bases between. CDR3 bases: TGTGCCAGCAGTCCTACGGTGGGAGTCACTGAAGCTTTCTTT. Protein sequence: CASSPTVGVTEAFF.

The J gene is TRBJ2-7, the V gene TRBV7-6, with 11 bases aligning to TRBD1. Germline V gene lookup returns CDR1 SGHVS and CDR2 FNYEAQ. This CDR3 contains 17 residues. V shed 0 bases, J shed 4 bases, and the junction held 8 bases outside the gene matches. DNA for the CDR3: TGTGCCAGCAGCTTAGCTGGAGGGACAGGGGGGATATACGAGCAGTACTTC. It codes for CASSLAGGTGGIYEQYF. The full variable domain, in which reference TRBV7-6 and TRBJ2-7 provide the parts outside the CDR3, is GAGVSQSPRYKVTKRGQDVALRCDPISGHVSLYWYRQALGQGPEFLTYFNYEAQQDKSGLPNDRFSAERPEGSISTLTIQRTEQRDSAMYRCASSLAGGTGGIYEQYFGPGTRLTVT.

The chain carries TRBV6-6 and TRBJ2-3, with D hard to call. V was shortened by 5 bases and J by 2 bases, with 11 bases between the two germline ends. CDR1 and CDR2 from the germline V gene are MNHNY and SVGAGI (reference sequence). The length of the CDR3 is 14 residues. CDR3 loop: CASSDKMNTDTQYF. The CDR3 nucleotides read TGTGCCAGCAGTGACAAGATGAACACAGATACGCAGTATTTT.

The chain carries TRBV7-2 and TRBJ2-7; the D is unclear. In germline, CDR1 is SGHTA, CDR2 FQGNSA. Trimming took off 3 bases at V and 1 base at J, with 4 bases between the two ends. This CDR3 spans 12 amino acids. The CDR3, as DNA: TGTGCCAGCAGCTTCGGGTCCTACGAGCAGTACTTC. As protein: CASSFGSYEQYF.

The J gene is TRBJ2-3, the V gene TRBV7-2; 8 bases align to TRBD2. Trimming removed 0 bases from V and 4 bases from J; junction bases left unmatched: 12. Germline-derived CDR1 and CDR2 are SGHTA and FQGNSA. The CDR3 runs 18 residues. The CDR3 is CASSLASSRGGAPDTQYF. In nucleotides, the CDR3 is TGTGCCAGCAGCTTAGCTAGCTCTCGGGGGGGGGCCCCAGATACGCAGTATTTT.

This chain joins TRBV7-6 and TRBJ1-3, with D hard to call. Between the trimmed V and J ends, which lost 7 bases and 0 bases, there was a span of 13 bases. Germline CDR1 SGHVS, CDR2 FNYEAQ. The CDR3 totals 15 residues. In DNA form, the CDR3 reads TGTGCCAGCACCTCGAAAGGATTCTCTGGAAACACCATATATTTT. It translates to CASTSKGFSGNTIYF.

The V call is TRBV25-1, the J call TRBJ1-1, with 10 bases aligning to TRBD1. The CDR3 runs 13 residues. Germline V gene data show CDR1 as MGHDK and CDR2 as SYGVNS. After removal of 7 bases from V and 12 bases from J, the junction contained 11 bases not matched to a gene. This CDR3 reads CASTVDSGQGTFF. CDR3 sequence (DNA): TGTGCCAGCACAGTAGACTCGGGACAGGGGACTTTCTTT.

The CDR3 is CSVGQGATYGYTF. The CDR3 nucleotides read TGCAGCGTCGGACAGGGGGCGACCTATGGCTACACCTTC. The J gene is TRBJ1-2, the V gene TRBV29-1, with 11 bases matching TRBD1. The CDR3 totals 13 residues. J gave up 4 bases and V 6 bases, and 4 bases lay outside the gene matches. Germline V gives CDR1 SQVTM, CDR2 ANQGSEA.

The chain joins TRBV13 to TRBJ2-7; 8 nucleotides align to TRBD1. Germline V gene lookup returns CDR1 PRHDT and CDR2 FYEKMQ (reference sequence). The CDR3 contains 15 residues. J lost 7 bases, V lost 4 bases, and 12 bases had no gene match. The CDR3 nucleotides are TGTGCCAGCAGCTCCCCTTGGCAGGGGGCGAGGGAGCAGTACTTC. It is translated as CASSSPWQGAREQYF.

The J gene is TRBJ2-7, the V gene TRBV13; tentatively, D is TRBD1 (7 bases). Per the germline V gene, CDR1 is PRHDT and CDR2 is FYEKMQ (reference sequence). Trimming took 0 bases from V and 5 from J, leaving 11 bases between them. The CDR3 length is 14 residues. For the CDR3, the DNA is TGTGCCAGCAGCTTAGGTTCAGGGGGGAACGAGCAGTACTTC. The encoded protein is CASSLGSGGNEQYF.

Written as DNA, the CDR3 is TGTGCCAGCAGCCAAGTCGGTAGCTCCCAAGAGACCCAGTACTTC. This encodes CASSQVGSSQETQYF. The chain joins TRBV4-2 to TRBJ2-5; D ambiguous. V lost 1 base, J lost 1 base, and 10 bases lay in between. CDR1 and CDR2 (germline): LGHNA, YNFKEQ. The CDR3 contains 15 residues.

The chain employs TRBV4-1 and TRBJ2-7; 8 positions agree with TRBD2. CDR3 length: 17 residues. From germline, CDR1 is MGHRA and CDR2 YSYEKL. V was clipped by 2 bases and J by 2 bases; unmatched bases: 11. The CDR3 sequence: CASSQSPGGAYAYEQYF. The CDR3 nucleotides read TGCGCCAGCAGCCAATCTCCGGGGGGGGCGTATGCCTACGAGCAGTACTTC.

J is TRBJ1-5 and V is TRBV28; TRBD1 matches 9 bases. CDR1 MDHEN and CDR2 SYDVKM come from the germline V gene. CDR3 size: 15 residues. The V gene end was trimmed by 6 bases and the J gene end by 4 bases; junction bases not matched to a gene: 7. CDR3 region: CASRVGDRVNQPQHF. CDR3 bases: TGTGCCAGCAGGGTGGGGGACAGGGTGAATCAGCCCCAGCATTTT.

This rearrangement joins TRBV28 to TRBJ2-1, with D tentatively TRBD1 (5 bases). The length of the CDR3 is 13 residues. Trimming took off 2 bases at V and 8 bases at J, with 10 bases between the two ends. CDR1 and CDR2 (germline): MDHEN, SYDVKM. The CDR3 protein is CASSLRRQHEQFF. The CDR3 DNA reads TGTGCCAGCAGTTTAAGAAGACAGCATGAGCAGTTCTTC.

The chain uses TRBV11-2 and TRBJ1-2; D might be TRBD1 (6 bases). The CDR3 is 14 amino acids. Germline V gene sequence: CDR1 SGHAT, CDR2 FQNNGV. The V gene lost 5 bases and the J gene lost 8 bases, with 18 bases spanning the gap. DNA for the CDR3: TGTGCCAGCAGCGCCTGGGACACCTCGTCCGGCTACACCTTC. Translating it yields CASSAWDTSSGYTF.

This sequence joins TRBV7-2 and TRBJ2-5; D perhaps matches TRBD2 (6 bases). The CDR3 is 14 residues long. Looked up from germline, CDR1 is SGHTA and CDR2 is FQGNSA. V dropped 1 base and J dropped 5 bases, with 11 bases sitting between them. This chain's CDR3 is CASSLDFSGETQYF. In nucleotides, the CDR3 is TGTGCCAGCAGCTTAGACTTCAGCGGGGAGACCCAGTACTTC.

The J gene is TRBJ1-5, the V gene TRBV7-2; D is possibly TRBD1 (5 bases). Trimming left V 1 base short and J 5 bases short, with 12 bases between. CDR1 SGHTA and CDR2 FQGNSA come from the germline V gene. The CDR3 runs to 15 residues. The CDR3 loop reads CASSLDQGPYQPQHF. The CDR3 bases are TGTGCCAGCAGCTTAGATCAGGGCCCCTATCAGCCCCAGCATTTT.

The V gene is TRBV7-9, the J gene TRBJ1-4, with TRBD1 matching over 11 bases. Unmatched junction bases numbered 5, after V lost 4 bases and J lost 7 bases. The CDR3 totals 15 residues. Germline CDR1 SEHNR, CDR2 FQNEAQ (reference sequence). The CDR3 spells CASSSPGQGGEKLFF. Here the CDR3 DNA reads TGTGCCAGCAGCTCTCCGGGACAGGGGGGTGAAAAACTGTTTTTT.

The chain joins TRBV5-1 to TRBJ1-3; 7 nucleotides align to TRBD1. Germline CDR1 is SGHRS and CDR2 is YFSETQ. V lost 3 bases to trimming and J lost 0 bases; unmatched junction nucleotides: 0. The CDR3 covers 14 residues. CDR3 coding DNA: TGCGCCAGCAGCTCAGGGGGCTCTGGAAACACCATATATTTT. Its protein is CASSSGGSGNTIYF.

This chain connects TRBV9 to TRBJ1-1; D may be TRBD1 (6 bases). V was trimmed by 2 bases and J by 0 bases, leaving 11 bases between them. This CDR3 spans 15 amino acids. The germline CDR1 and CDR2 sequences are SGDLS and YYNGEE. The CDR3 region has the DNA TGTGCCAGCAGCGTCAACAGGGAGATGAACACTGAAGCTTTCTTT. Translated, it gives CASSVNREMNTEAFF.

The V call is TRBV2, the J call TRBJ2-1; weak D call: TRBD2 (7 bases). The germline V and J ends were trimmed by 3 bases and 2 bases, with 11 bases remaining between them. CDR3 length: 15 amino acids. Germline assignment: CDR1 SNHLY and CDR2 FYNNEI. The CDR3 is CASSDAGATYNEQFF. The CDR3, as DNA: TGTGCCAGCAGTGATGCGGGGGCCACCTACAATGAGCAGTTCTTC. Based on the CDR3 plus reference TRBV2 and TRBJ2-1, the full variable domain is EPEVTQTPSHQVTQMGQEVILRCVPISNHLYFYWYRQILGQKVEFLVSFYNNEISEKSEIFDDQFSVERPDGSNFTLKIRSTKLEDSAMYFCASSDAGATYNEQFFGPGTRLTVL.